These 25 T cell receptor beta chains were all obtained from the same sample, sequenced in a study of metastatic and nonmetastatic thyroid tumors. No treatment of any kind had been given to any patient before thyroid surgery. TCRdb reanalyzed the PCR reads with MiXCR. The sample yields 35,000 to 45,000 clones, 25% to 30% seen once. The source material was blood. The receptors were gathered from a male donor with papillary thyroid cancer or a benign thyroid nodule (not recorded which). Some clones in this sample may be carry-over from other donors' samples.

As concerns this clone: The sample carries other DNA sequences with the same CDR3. CDR3 in amino acids: CASSPGGGYGYTF. The CDR3 DNA sequence: TGTGCCAGCAGTCCGGGGGGGGGCTATGGCTACACCTTC. The chain is built from TRBV14 and TRBJ1-2, with D tentatively TRBD1 (5 bases). Trimming removed 6 bases from V and 4 bases from J, with 12 bases in between. CDR3 size: 13 residues. Germline V gene data show CDR1 as SGHDN and CDR2 as FVKESK. Complete variable domain (other parts from reference TRBV14 and TRBJ1-2): EAGVTQFPSHSVIEKGQTVTLRCDPISGHDNLYWYRRVMGKEIKFLLHFVKESKQDESGMPNNRFLAERTGGTYSTLKVQPAELEDSGVYFCASSPGGGYGYTFGSGTRLTVV.

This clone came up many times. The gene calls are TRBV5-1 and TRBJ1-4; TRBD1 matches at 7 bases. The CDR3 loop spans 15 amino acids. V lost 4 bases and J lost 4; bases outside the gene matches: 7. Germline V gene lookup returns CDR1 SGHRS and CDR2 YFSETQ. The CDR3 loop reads CASSQPDRDNEKLFF. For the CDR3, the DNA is TGCGCCAGCAGCCAACCAGACAGGGATAATGAAAAACTGTTTTTT.

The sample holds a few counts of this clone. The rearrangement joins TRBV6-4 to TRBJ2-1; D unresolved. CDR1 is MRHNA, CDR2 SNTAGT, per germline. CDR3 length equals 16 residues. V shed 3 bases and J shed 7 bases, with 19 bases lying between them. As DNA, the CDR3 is TGTGCCAGCAGTGATGTACCAGGAACAACAAGTAATGAGCAGTTCTTC. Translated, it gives CASSDVPGTTSNEQFF.

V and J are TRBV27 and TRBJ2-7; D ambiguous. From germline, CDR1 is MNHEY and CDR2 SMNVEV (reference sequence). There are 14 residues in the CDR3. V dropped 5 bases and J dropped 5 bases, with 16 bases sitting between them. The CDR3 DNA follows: TGTGCCAGCAGTCCCTGGTGGGTAAACGACGAGCAGTACTTC. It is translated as CASSPWWVNDEQYF.

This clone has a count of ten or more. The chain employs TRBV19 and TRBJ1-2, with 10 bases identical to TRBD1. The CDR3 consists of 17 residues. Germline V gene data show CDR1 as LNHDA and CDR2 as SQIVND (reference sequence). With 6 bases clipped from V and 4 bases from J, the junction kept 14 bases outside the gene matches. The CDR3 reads CASRPTRQGAGTYGYTF. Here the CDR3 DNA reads TGTGCCAGTAGGCCAACCCGACAGGGGGCTGGCACCTATGGCTACACCTTC.

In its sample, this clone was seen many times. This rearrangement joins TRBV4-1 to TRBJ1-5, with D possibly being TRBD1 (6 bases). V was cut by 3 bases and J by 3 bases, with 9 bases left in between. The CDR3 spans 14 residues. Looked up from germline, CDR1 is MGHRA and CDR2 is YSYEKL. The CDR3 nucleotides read TGCGCCAGCAGCCAGGGACACTTCAATCAGCCCCAGCATTTT. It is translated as CASSQGHFNQPQHF.

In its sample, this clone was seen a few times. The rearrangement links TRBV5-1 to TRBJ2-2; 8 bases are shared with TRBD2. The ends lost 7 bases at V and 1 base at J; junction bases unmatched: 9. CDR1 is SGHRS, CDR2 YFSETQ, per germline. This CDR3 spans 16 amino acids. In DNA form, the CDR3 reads TGCGCCAGCGGAAAAGCGGGAGACGGGAACACCGGGGAGCTGTTTTTT. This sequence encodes CASGKAGDGNTGELFF.

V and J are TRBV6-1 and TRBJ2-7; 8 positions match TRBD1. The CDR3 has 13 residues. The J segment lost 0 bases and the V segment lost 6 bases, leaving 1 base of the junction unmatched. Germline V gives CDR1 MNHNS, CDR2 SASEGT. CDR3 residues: CASRGQGSYEQYF. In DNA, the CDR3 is TGTGCCAGCAGAGGACAGGGCTCCTACGAGCAGTACTTC.

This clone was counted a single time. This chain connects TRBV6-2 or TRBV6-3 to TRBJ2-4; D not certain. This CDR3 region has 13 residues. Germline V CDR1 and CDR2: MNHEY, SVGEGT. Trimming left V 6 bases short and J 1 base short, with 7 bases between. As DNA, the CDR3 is TGTGCCAGCAGATCCATGGCCAAAAACATTCAGTACTTC. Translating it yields CASRSMAKNIQYF.

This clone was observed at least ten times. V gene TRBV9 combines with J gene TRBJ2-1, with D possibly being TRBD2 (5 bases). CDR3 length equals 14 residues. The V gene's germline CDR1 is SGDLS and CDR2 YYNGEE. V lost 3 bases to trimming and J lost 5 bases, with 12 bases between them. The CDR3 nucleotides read TGTGCCAGCAGCGCGGGGTTTGGACACAATGAGCAGTTCTTC. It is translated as CASSAGFGHNEQFF.

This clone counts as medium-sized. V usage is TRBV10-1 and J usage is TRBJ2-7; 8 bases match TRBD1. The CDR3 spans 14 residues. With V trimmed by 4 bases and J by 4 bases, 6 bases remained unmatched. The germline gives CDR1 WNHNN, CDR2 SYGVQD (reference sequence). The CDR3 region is CASSVPGQEYEQYF. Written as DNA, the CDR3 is TGCGCCAGCAGTGTCCCGGGACAGGAGTACGAGCAGTACTTC.

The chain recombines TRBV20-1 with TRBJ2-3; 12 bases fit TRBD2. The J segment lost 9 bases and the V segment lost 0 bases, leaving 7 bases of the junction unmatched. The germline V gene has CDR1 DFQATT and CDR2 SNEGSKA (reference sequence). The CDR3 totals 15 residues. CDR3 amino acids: CSARDDLAGGRTQYF. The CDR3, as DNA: TGCAGTGCTAGAGATGATCTAGCGGGAGGGAGGACGCAGTATTTT.

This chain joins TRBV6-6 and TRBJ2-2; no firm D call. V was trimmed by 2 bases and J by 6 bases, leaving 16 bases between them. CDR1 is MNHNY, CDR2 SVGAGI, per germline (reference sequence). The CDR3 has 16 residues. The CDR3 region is CASSYTLTTNSGELFF. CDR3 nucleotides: TGTGCCAGCAGTTACACACTAACTACGAATTCCGGGGAGCTGTTTTTT.

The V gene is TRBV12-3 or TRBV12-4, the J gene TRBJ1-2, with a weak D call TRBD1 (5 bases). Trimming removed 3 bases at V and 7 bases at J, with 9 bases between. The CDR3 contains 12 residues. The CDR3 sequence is CASSLGPPGYTF. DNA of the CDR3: TGTGCCAGCAGTTTGGGGCCGCCTGGCTACACCTTC.

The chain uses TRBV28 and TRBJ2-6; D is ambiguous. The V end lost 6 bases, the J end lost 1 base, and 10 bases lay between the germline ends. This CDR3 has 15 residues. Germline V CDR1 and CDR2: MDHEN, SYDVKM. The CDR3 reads CASSPFKSGANVLTF. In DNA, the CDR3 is TGTGCCAGCAGCCCCTTTAAATCTGGGGCCAACGTCCTGACTTTC.

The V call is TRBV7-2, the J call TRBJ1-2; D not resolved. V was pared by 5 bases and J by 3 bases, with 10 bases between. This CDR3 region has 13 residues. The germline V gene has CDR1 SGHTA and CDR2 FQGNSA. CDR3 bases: TGTGCCAGCAGCGCCCCACTCGACTATGGCTACACCTTC. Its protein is CASSAPLDYGYTF.

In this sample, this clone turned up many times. The CDR3 here is CASSLLGENEQYF. The CDR3 DNA sequence: TGTGCCAGCAGCTTATTAGGGGAAAACGAGCAGTACTTC. This chain connects TRBV7-9 to TRBJ2-7; possible D gene TRBD1, 5 bases. CDR3 length equals 13 residues. The V end lost 2 bases, the J end lost 5 bases, and 10 bases lay between the germline ends. Germline V CDR1 and CDR2: SEHNR, FQNEAQ (reference sequence).

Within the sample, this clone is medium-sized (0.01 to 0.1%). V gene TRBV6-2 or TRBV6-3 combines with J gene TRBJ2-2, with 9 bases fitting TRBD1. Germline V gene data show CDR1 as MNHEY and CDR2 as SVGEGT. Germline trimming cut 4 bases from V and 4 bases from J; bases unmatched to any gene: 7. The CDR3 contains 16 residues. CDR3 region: CASSLSGTGPTGELFF. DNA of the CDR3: TGTGCCAGCAGTTTGTCCGGGACAGGGCCCACCGGGGAGCTGTTTTTT.

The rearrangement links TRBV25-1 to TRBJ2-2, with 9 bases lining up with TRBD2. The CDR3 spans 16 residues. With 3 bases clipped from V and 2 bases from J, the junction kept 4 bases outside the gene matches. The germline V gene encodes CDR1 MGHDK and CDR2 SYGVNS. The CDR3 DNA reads TGTGCCAGCAGTGACCCTAGCGGGACAAACACCGGGGAGCTGTTTTTT. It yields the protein CASSDPSGTNTGELFF.

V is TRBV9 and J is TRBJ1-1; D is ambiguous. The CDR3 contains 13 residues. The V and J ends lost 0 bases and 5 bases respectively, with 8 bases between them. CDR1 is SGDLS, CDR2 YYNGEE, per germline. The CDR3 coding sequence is TGTGCCAGCAGCGTAGACGAGGGTACTGAAGCTTTCTTT. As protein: CASSVDEGTEAFF. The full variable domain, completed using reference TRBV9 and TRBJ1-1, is DSGVTQTPKHLITATGQRVTLRCSPRSGDLSVYWYQQSLDQGLQFLIQYYNGEERAKGNILERFSAQQFPDLHSELNLSSLELGDSALYFCASSVDEGTEAFFGQGTRLTVV.

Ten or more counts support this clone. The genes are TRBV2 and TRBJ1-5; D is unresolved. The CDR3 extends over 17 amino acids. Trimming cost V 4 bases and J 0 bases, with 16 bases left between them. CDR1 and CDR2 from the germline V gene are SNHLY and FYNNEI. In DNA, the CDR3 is TGTGCCAGCAGTGCGTTGGAGGGTGGGTATAGCAATCAGCCCCAGCATTTT. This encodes CASSALEGGYSNQPQHF. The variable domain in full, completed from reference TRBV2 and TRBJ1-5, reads EPEVTQTPSHQVTQMGQEVILRCVPISNHLYFYWYRQILGQKVEFLVSFYNNEISEKSEIFDDQFSVERPDGSNFTLKIRSTKLEDSAMYFCASSALEGGYSNQPQHFGDGTRLSIL.

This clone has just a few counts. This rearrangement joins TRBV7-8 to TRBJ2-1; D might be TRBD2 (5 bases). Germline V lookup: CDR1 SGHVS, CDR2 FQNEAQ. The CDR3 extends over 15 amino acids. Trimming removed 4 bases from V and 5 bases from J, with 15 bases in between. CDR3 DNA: TGTGCCAGCAGCTCCCTCCATACTAGAGACAATGAGCAGTTCTTC. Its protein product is CASSSLHTRDNEQFF.

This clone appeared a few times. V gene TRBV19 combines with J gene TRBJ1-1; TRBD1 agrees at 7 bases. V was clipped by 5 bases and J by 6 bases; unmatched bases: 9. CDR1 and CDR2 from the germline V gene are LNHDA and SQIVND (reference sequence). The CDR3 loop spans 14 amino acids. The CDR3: CASSLKQGISEAFF. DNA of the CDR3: TGTGCCAGTAGTCTAAAACAGGGGATCTCTGAAGCTTTCTTT.

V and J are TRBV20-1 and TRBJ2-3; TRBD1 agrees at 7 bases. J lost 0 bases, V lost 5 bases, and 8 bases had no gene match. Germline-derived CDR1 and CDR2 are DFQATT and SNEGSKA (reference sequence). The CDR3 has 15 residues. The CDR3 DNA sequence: TGCAGTGCTTCGGACAGGAAAAAAAGCACAGATACGCAGTATTTT. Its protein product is CSASDRKKSTDTQYF.

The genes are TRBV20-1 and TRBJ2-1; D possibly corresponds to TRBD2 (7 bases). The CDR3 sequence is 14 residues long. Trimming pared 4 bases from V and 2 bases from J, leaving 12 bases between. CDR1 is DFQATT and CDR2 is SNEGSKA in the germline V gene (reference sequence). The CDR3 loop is CSAKGGGPYNEQFF. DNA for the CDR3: TGCAGTGCTAAGGGGGGAGGGCCCTACAATGAGCAGTTCTTC.